This record concerns one TCR beta chain sequence. This clonotype came up many times. Its target antigen remains unknown. No much larger clone is present one base from it, and per-base qualities are unavailable. TCR beta CDR3 regions were amplified from RNA transcripts for repertoire sequencing. A first-round RT-PCR used HTBI primers with the Qiagen OneStep RT-PCR kit, followed by a second-round multiplex PCR, size selection and purification. Libraries were sequenced on an Illumina HiSeq2000 using paired-end 100 bp reads. The authors' pipeline ran thus. SOAPnuke was used to process the reads, removing any read that contained adapters or uncalled bases, had a mean Phred below 15, or lacked an exact match to the constant primer or identifier. COPE v1.2.5 was used to merge the high-quality paired reads. Each unique nucleotide sequence was treated as a clonotype, and MiTCR v1.1 was used to align the clonotypes to the IMGT TRB V, D and J references. The analysis was limited to V-J combinations with a frequency above 0.0001, which together covered just over 98% of the repertoires. For each V-J combination, a TCR clonal expansion and chaos score was defined as F50 clonal expansion divided by the chaos observed in the TCRdist matrix. Welch's t-statistics and random forest were used to narrow the features down to around twelve V-J combinations, which were then fed into a naive Bayes classifier. The Morisita-Horn index was used to measure how similar the thyroid and blood repertoires were. Using fastp at Q25 and MiXCR, TCRdb reprocessed the public reads and kept productive beta chains. Each CDR3 protein gets just one entry, which takes the most common genes and DNA from the rows behind it. For this entry, the V and J calls and clone size follow TCRdb and not the study's own pipeline. This sample comprises approximately 500,000 distinct CDR3 sequences, under 15% of them detected only once. The ten largest clones capture 9.8% of the sample.

The data stem from a study of Graves' ophthalmopathy and Graves' hyperthyroidism (dated by TCRdb to 2016 to 2019). At the level of the whole study: Peripheral blood was collected at initial diagnosis, before any treatment. To explore V-J signatures that distinguish ophthalmopathy from hyperthyroidism, a discovery set of 100 patients was enrolled, made up of 43 with ophthalmopathy and fewer than 60 with stable hyperthyroidism. Following sample collection, hyperthyroidism patients were given methimazole at a starting dose of 30 mg daily, and ophthalmopathy patients were given high-dose intravenous methylprednisolone. The 85 to 100 discovery patients were randomly split 7:3 into training and test sets. In over 5 hyperthyroidism patients, the T-cell repertoire of thyroid tissue was compared with the T-cell repertoire of blood. To tell Graves' ophthalmopathy apart from Graves' hyperthyroidism, and to predict which patients would progress to ophthalmopathy, the study relied on TCR beta repertoire signatures. An independent validation cohort comprised roughly 20 hyperthyroidism patients and about 16 patients who later progressed from hyperthyroidism to ophthalmopathy. In total, around 140 blood samples were TCR-sequenced: some 40 ophthalmopathy, under 80 hyperthyroidism and about 17 hyperthyroidism-to-ophthalmopathy patients. Study-level results and caveats: No statistical method was used to predetermine the sample size, and group allocation was not hidden from the investigators. Most expanded thyroid clonotypes with frequency above 0.001 were also detected in blood, suggesting blood repertoires may reflect the thyroid immune response. In cross-validation, the 13-signature model distinguished ophthalmopathy from stable hyperthyroidism with about 90% sensitivity and 81% to 82% specificity, while in the test set the corresponding values were 80% and 75%. In validation, the model predicted ophthalmopathy progression with about 71% sensitivity and roughly 72% specificity; some twelve predicted patients were CT-confirmed with GO in a median of approximately 6.5 months.

The ophthalmopathy patients had moderately to severely active disease, with a Clinical Activity Score of 3 or higher, a NOSPECS grade of 4 or higher, and a disease duration of less than 3 months. Patients with other autoimmune diseases, uncontrolled infections, pregnancy or lactation were excluded from the study. Diagnosis relied on clinical symptoms, serum thyroxine, TRAb, thyroid ultrasound and orbital computed tomography. Using Ficoll-Paque density gradient centrifugation, PBMCs were isolated from 9 to 10 ml of fresh peripheral blood. Trizol reagent was used to extract the total RNA, and its quality was then checked on an Agilent 2100 Bioanalyzer. Sequencing was carried out using blood. This clonotype was sampled from a woman in her twenties or thirties with Graves' ophthalmopathy. Donor details come from another sample of the same person, matched by shared clones.

The nucleotide sequence is given as TGTGCCTGGGAAACAGGGTGGCGGGAGACCCAGTACTTC. It is translated as CAWETGWRETQYF. The sequence joins TRBV30 to TRBJ2-5, with TRBD1 tentatively as D gene (6 bases match). CDR1 and CDR2, looked up from the germline V gene (reference sequence), are GTSNPN and SVGIG. The germline ends are 15 bases apart after V is trimmed by 5 bases and J by 5 bases. The cysteine opens and the phenylalanine closes a CDR3 of 13 amino acids. Only CDR3 DNA is held: 39 bases, read in frame from base 1.